This T cell receptor beta chain was identified during a study of human T cells and chemical hapten exposure. This CDR3 has 14 residues. V was trimmed by 3 bases and J by 5 bases, leaving 8 bases between them. Germline V lookup: CDR1 LGHNT, CDR2 FRNRAP. Unique molecular identifiers were attached to individual cDNA molecules within the library. In the study's own analysis: Some 100,000 TCRs per sample was the median, with a range of roughly 20,000 to 750,000. Each CDR3 protein is one row after TCRdb ran MiXCR on the RACE reads. These V and J calls are TCRdb output, not the study's own analysis. The sample consists of around 80,000 distinct CDR3 sequences, about 8.6% of them appearing once. Specified time point: healthy volunteer bleed at 6 weeks. Unfractionated whole blood was the source of the extracted total RNA. Note on this clonotype: As yet, its antigen is unknown.

General study points: With DPC sensitization, TCRs exceeding 1 in 1000 frequency showed no change.

The sequence derives from a male donor in good health. Some clones in this sample may be carry-over from other donors' samples. The J gene is TRBJ1-6, the V gene TRBV12-5; D ambiguous. The sequencing input was whole blood. The CDR3 is CASGFGGDNSPLHF. The CDR3, as DNA: TGTGCTAGTGGTTTTGGTGGTGATAATTCACCCCTCCACTTT.